These 32 T cell receptor beta chains share one sample of origin, sequenced in a study of OX40 agonist ivuxolimab in advanced cancers. Method: immunoSEQ multiplex PCR; TCRdb's copy keeps in-frame clones and lacks some. There are approximately 77,000 clones in the sample; about 92% occur only once, and 0.45% to 0.65% lies in the top ten. The specimen was CD4+ or CD8+ T cells sorted from blood, collected in a trial of the OX40 agonist ivuxolimab. The receptor source for this set is an adult with an advanced solid tumor such as melanoma, head and neck, liver or kidney cancer.

This rearrangement joins TRBV30 to TRBJ1-1; TRBD1 matches at 7 bases. CDR1 and CDR2 (germline): GTSNPN, SVGIG (reference sequence). The V gene end was trimmed by 3 bases and the J gene end by 3 bases; junction bases not matched to a gene: 4. The CDR3 is made up of 13 amino acids. In DNA, the CDR3 is TGTGCCTGGAGGCGCAGGGGGGACACTGAAGCTTTCTTT. This gives the protein CAWRRRGDTEAFF.

This clone ranks as medium-sized. V is TRBV4-1 and J is TRBJ1-2, with D unresolved. From germline, CDR1 is MGHRA and CDR2 YSYEKL. This CDR3 region has 16 residues. Trimming took off 4 bases at V and 0 bases at J, with 15 bases between the two ends. Here the CDR3 reads CASSPFSGLANYGYTF. CDR3 nucleotide sequence: TGCGCCAGCAGCCCCTTCTCTGGCTTGGCTAACTATGGCTACACCTTC.

The table lists this clone with a count of one. An end of the junction does not agree with germline; a read error may underlie this. The chain has TRBV6-5 and TRBJ2-1; the match to TRBD1 covers 9 bases. CDR1 MNHEY and CDR2 SVGAGI come from the germline V gene. This CDR3 is built from 15 residues. The CDR3 DNA follows: TGTGCCACCAGTACCGGGACAGGGTTCTACAATGAGCAGTTCTTC. Translating it yields CATSTGTGFYNEQFF.

This clone appeared once. The CDR3 DNA reads as TGTGCCAGCAGCGGCTCGGGACTAGCGAACACCGGGGAGCTGTTTTTT. Translated: CASSGSGLANTGELFF. This chain uses TRBV9 with TRBJ2-2, with 8 nucleotides matching TRBD2. The V segment lost 3 bases and the J segment 0 bases; nucleotides outside the gene matches: 4. Germline CDR1 SGDLS, CDR2 YYNGEE. The CDR3 is 16 amino acids. The variable domain in full, completed from reference TRBV9 and TRBJ2-2, reads DSGVTQTPKHLITATGQRVTLRCSPRSGDLSVYWYQQSLDQGLQFLIQYYNGEERAKGNILERFSAQQFPDLHSELNLSSLELGDSALYFCASSGSGLANTGELFFGEGSRLTVL.

The chain uses TRBV18 and TRBJ2-7; no reliable D call. CDR1 KGHSH and CDR2 LQKENI come from the germline V gene. This CDR3 has 15 residues. Trimming took 3 bases from V and 4 from J, leaving 16 bases between them. The CDR3 bases are TGTGCCAGCTCACCCGCCGGGCCCAGAGGTTACGAGCAGTACTTC. It codes for CASSPAGPRGYEQYF.

The chain employs TRBV2 and TRBJ2-6; D uncertain. Germline V gene sequence: CDR1 SNHLY, CDR2 FYNNEI. Trimming cost V 6 bases and J 0 bases, with 12 bases left between them. The CDR3 is 16 amino acids. CDR3 protein: CASRRTAFSGANVLTF. CDR3 coding DNA: TGTGCCAGCAGGAGAACAGCTTTCTCTGGGGCCAACGTCCTGACTTTC.

The chain combines TRBV28 with TRBJ2-7, with D unresolved. CDR1 MDHEN and CDR2 SYDVKM come from the germline V gene. Trimming pared 6 bases from V and 5 bases from J, leaving 11 bases between. This CDR3 comprises 12 residues. CDR3 sequence (DNA): TGTGCCAGCAGATCTAGTGTCCACGAGCAGTACTTC. Encoded protein: CASRSSVHEQYF.

The chain uses TRBV18 and TRBJ1-1, with D uncertain. In germline, CDR1 is KGHSH, CDR2 LQKENI. This CDR3 has 15 amino acids. Trimming shortened V by 1 base and J by 0 bases, and 9 bases separated the two germline ends. CDR3 nucleotide sequence: TGTGCCAGCTCACCACTCACCCAGGTGAACACTGAAGCTTTCTTT. Translating gives CASSPLTQVNTEAFF.

The chain is built from TRBV28 and TRBJ2-3, with D unclear. Germline V lookup: CDR1 MDHEN, CDR2 SYDVKM. V shed 6 bases and J shed 2 bases, with 9 bases lying between them. CDR3 length: 13 amino acids. This chain's CDR3 is CASSPPVTDTQYF. CDR3 coding DNA: TGTGCCAGCAGCCCCCCGGTCACAGATACGCAGTATTTT.

This rearrangement joins TRBV7-2 to TRBJ2-7; 10 bases map to TRBD1. Germline V CDR1 and CDR2: SGHTA, FQGNSA. This CDR3 comprises 15 residues. With V trimmed by 3 bases and J by 5 bases, 7 bases remained unmatched. The CDR3 region has the DNA TGTGCCAGCAGCTTGACAGGGGGCGGTTCTCACGAGCAGTACTTC. Its translation: CASSLTGGGSHEQYF.

This clone was seen only once. The rearrangement links TRBV7-9 to TRBJ2-7; the D call may be TRBD1 or TRBD2 (6 bases each). V was clipped by 8 bases and J by 2 bases, with 13 bases between them. The CDR3 runs 13 residues. In germline, CDR1 is SEHNR, CDR2 FQNEAQ (reference sequence). CDR3 in amino acids: CASQKGGPYEQYF. The CDR3 bases are TGTGCCAGCCAAAAGGGGGGCCCCTACGAGCAGTACTTC.

The CDR3 spells CASSLGGSLINEQYF. The CDR3 DNA reads TGCGCCAGCAGCTTGGGAGGGTCCTTAATAAACGAGCAGTACTTC. The V gene is TRBV5-1, the J gene TRBJ2-7, with D tentatively TRBD2 (5 bases). This CDR3 contains 15 residues. Germline V gene lookup returns CDR1 SGHRS and CDR2 YFSETQ. V was cut by 0 bases and J by 5 bases, with 15 bases left in between.

The chain carries TRBV30 and TRBJ2-2, with 11 bases that match TRBD2. Germline-derived CDR1 and CDR2 are GTSNPN and SVGIG (reference sequence). Germline trimming cut 2 bases from V and 1 base from J; bases unmatched to any gene: 6. The CDR3 runs 17 residues. CDR3 in amino acids: CAWSIALAGGNTGELFF. Here the CDR3 DNA reads TGTGCCTGGAGTATTGCCCTAGCGGGAGGGAACACCGGGGAGCTGTTTTTT.

The chain links TRBV7-2 to TRBJ2-3; 7 bases are a match to TRBD2. V lost 3 bases, J lost 2 bases, and 5 bases stayed unmatched. Germline-derived CDR1 and CDR2 are SGHTA and FQGNSA. This CDR3 spans 15 amino acids. CDR3 sequence (DNA): TGTGCCAGCAGCTTCCTAGCGGAACACACAGATACGCAGTATTTT. It translates to CASSFLAEHTDTQYF.

The chain uses TRBV2 and TRBJ1-4; D is unclear. This CDR3 is built from 13 residues. Between the trimmed V and J ends, which lost 11 bases and 4 bases, there was a span of 14 bases. Germline V gene sequence: CDR1 SNHLY, CDR2 FYNNEI. The CDR3 here is CADSWEGNEKLFF. Here the CDR3 DNA reads TGTGCCGACTCCTGGGAGGGTAATGAAAAACTGTTTTTT.

The chain has TRBV18 and TRBJ1-4; no clear D gene. The germline gives CDR1 KGHSH, CDR2 LQKENI. Trimming removed 1 base from V and 0 bases from J, with 6 bases in between. The length of the CDR3 is 15 residues. CDR3 sequence reads: CASSPLQTTNEKLFF. The CDR3 coding sequence is TGTGCCAGCTCACCACTTCAGACAACTAATGAAAAACTGTTTTTT.

The J gene is TRBJ2-7, the V gene TRBV4-3, with 9 bases identical to TRBD2. Germline assignment: CDR1 LGHNA and CDR2 YSLEER. CDR3 length equals 17 residues. Trimming cost V 4 bases and J 6 bases; bases outside gene matches: 16. CDR3 residues: CASSRSSAGGYVSEQYF. As DNA, the CDR3 is TGCGCCAGCAGCCGGAGTTCGGCGGGAGGGTACGTCAGCGAGCAGTACTTC.

V gene TRBV18 combines with J gene TRBJ2-7; TRBD1 is a possible D gene (5 bases). V lost 3 bases to trimming and J lost 2 bases, with 11 bases between them. The CDR3 loop spans 14 amino acids. Germline V lookup: CDR1 KGHSH, CDR2 LQKENI. CDR3 amino acids: CASSPRGQTYEQYF. Here the CDR3 DNA reads TGTGCCAGCTCACCTCGTGGACAAACCTACGAGCAGTACTTC.

The V call is TRBV7-2, the J call TRBJ1-2; D is uncertain. V lost 1 base, J lost 7 bases, and 10 bases lay in between. Germline CDR1 is SGHTA and CDR2 is FQGNSA. This CDR3 is built from 13 residues. The CDR3 DNA sequence: TGTGCCAGCAGCTTAGGTAGGGTTGGTGGCTACACCTTC. Translation: CASSLGRVGGYTF.

This clone appeared a single time. The J gene is TRBJ2-7, the V gene TRBV28; D tentatively fits TRBD1 or TRBD2 (6 bases each). There are 14 residues in the CDR3. The V gene's germline CDR1 is MDHEN and CDR2 SYDVKM. V was pared by 5 bases and J by 9 bases, with 20 bases between. The CDR3 region is CASSLGLIQGGQYF. The CDR3 DNA sequence: TGTGCCAGCAGTCTCGGATTAATACAGGGAGGGCAGTACTTC. Complete variable domain (other parts from reference TRBV28 and TRBJ2-7): DVKVTQSSRYLVKRTGEKVFLECVQDMDHENMFWYRQDPGLGLRLIYFSYDVKMKEKGDIPEGYSVSREKKERFSLILESASTNQTSMYLCASSLGLIQGGQYFGPGTRLTVT.

The genes are TRBV19 and TRBJ2-7; TRBD1 matches 7 bases. The CDR3 extends over 15 amino acids. In germline, CDR1 is LNHDA, CDR2 SQIVND (reference sequence). After removal of 6 bases from V and 2 bases from J, the junction contained 10 bases not matched to a gene. The CDR3: CASSQTGFVAYEQYF. The CDR3 nucleotides are TGTGCCAGTAGCCAGACAGGGTTTGTCGCCTACGAGCAGTACTTC.

The chain joins TRBV7-8 to TRBJ2-7; no reliable D call. CDR3 length equals 12 residues. Trimming cost V 5 bases and J 3 bases, with 8 bases left between them. Germline V gene sequence: CDR1 SGHVS, CDR2 FQNEAQ. This CDR3 is CASSPLDYEQYF. The CDR3 DNA sequence: TGTGCCAGCAGCCCCCTCGACTACGAGCAGTACTTC.

The chain uses TRBV10-2 and TRBJ1-2, with D maybe TRBD1 (5 bases). V lost 5 bases to trimming and J lost 8 bases, with 15 bases between them. CDR1 and CDR2 from the germline V gene are WSHSY and SAAADI. CDR3 length: 13 residues. The CDR3 loop reads CASSLQADEGYTF. Here the CDR3 DNA reads TGCGCCAGCAGTCTACAGGCAGACGAGGGCTACACCTTC.

The V and J genes are TRBV30 and TRBJ1-2; D might be TRBD1 (6 bases). The CDR3 runs 15 residues. Trimming removed 0 bases from V and 6 bases from J, with 17 bases in between. Per the germline V gene, CDR1 is GTSNPN and CDR2 is SVGIG (reference sequence). CDR3 amino acids: CAWSVIPRGVDGYTF. Written as DNA, the CDR3 is TGTGCCTGGAGTGTAATCCCCAGGGGTGTAGATGGCTACACCTTC.

The chain recombines TRBV28 with TRBJ1-1; no definite D call. The V end lost 5 bases, the J end lost 0 bases, and 10 bases lay between the germline ends. CDR3 length equals 14 residues. In germline, CDR1 is MDHEN, CDR2 SYDVKM. In nucleotides, the CDR3 is TGTGCCAGCAGTAGAAGAGCCATGAACACTGAAGCTTTCTTT. Encoded protein: CASSRRAMNTEAFF.

DNA for the CDR3: TGTGCCAGCAGCAAGCGGGGCTCTCGTGGCGAGCAGTACTTC. Amino acids: CASSKRGSRGEQYF. V gene TRBV9 combines with J gene TRBJ2-7, with TRBD2 identical over 7 bases. The CDR3 extends over 14 amino acids. Unmatched junction bases numbered 10, after V lost 4 bases and J lost 6 bases. Per the germline V gene, CDR1 is SGDLS and CDR2 is YYNGEE.

The V gene is TRBV7-2, the J gene TRBJ2-1; TRBD2 might be the D (5 bases). CDR1 is SGHTA, CDR2 FQGNSA, per germline. With 0 bases removed from V and 13 bases from J, the gap between germline ends came to 13 bases. The CDR3 spans 13 residues. The CDR3 DNA reads as TGTGCCAGCAGCTTAGCTGGATCCGGAGGTCAGTTCTTC. This translates into CASSLAGSGGQFF. The complete variable domain, with remaining parts taken from reference TRBV7-2 and TRBJ2-1, reads GAGVSQSPSNKVTEKGKDVELRCDPISGHTALYWYRQSLGQGLEFLIYFQGNSAPDKSGLPSDRFSAERTGGSVSTLTIQRTQQEDSAVYLCASSLAGSGGQFFGPGTRLTVL.

This chain joins TRBV5-1 and TRBJ2-6; a possible D gene is TRBD1 (6 bases). Per the germline V gene, CDR1 is SGHRS and CDR2 is YFSETQ. Trimming shortened V by 1 base and J by 2 bases, and 13 bases separated the two germline ends. The CDR3 sequence is 17 residues long. The CDR3 DNA follows: TGCGCCAGCAGCTTGCACAGGGACGTACCTGGGGCCAACGTCCTGACTTTC. Its translation: CASSLHRDVPGANVLTF.

The chain has TRBV15 and TRBJ2-5, with 11 bases aligning to TRBD2. The germline gives CDR1 LNHNV, CDR2 YYDKDF (reference sequence). CDR3 length equals 18 residues. With V trimmed by 0 bases and J by 7 bases, 13 bases remained unmatched. CDR3 DNA: TGTGCCACCAGCAGAGACGCGACTAGCGGGAATGTGGGTGGGACCCAGTACTTC. This gives the protein CATSRDATSGNVGGTQYF.

The chain uses TRBV7-2 and TRBJ2-3, with 9 bases identical to TRBD2. The CDR3 has 16 residues. Germline-derived CDR1 and CDR2 are SGHTA and FQGNSA. J gave up 3 bases and V 2 bases, and 6 bases lay outside the gene matches. This chain's CDR3 is CASSLLAGGPTDTQYF. The CDR3 region has the DNA TGTGCCAGCAGCTTACTGGCGGGAGGGCCGACAGATACGCAGTATTTT.

V is TRBV29-1 and J is TRBJ1-5; 7 bases line up with TRBD1. Trimming cost V 4 bases and J 5 bases; bases outside gene matches: 8. CDR1 and CDR2 from the germline V gene are SQVTM and ANQGSEA. CDR3 size: 14 residues. CDR3 residues: CSVVEGAGDQPQHF. The CDR3, as DNA: TGCAGCGTTGTCGAGGGGGCGGGGGATCAGCCCCAGCATTTT.

This chain uses TRBV5-1 with TRBJ2-3; weak D call: TRBD2 (6 bases). The CDR3 extends over 14 amino acids. Germline assignment: CDR1 SGHRS and CDR2 YFSETQ. V was pared by 4 bases and J by 3 bases, with 12 bases between. CDR3 sequence: CASSVSGVTDTQYF. The CDR3 bases are TGCGCCAGCAGCGTTAGCGGCGTTACAGATACGCAGTATTTT.